Sequencing of this T cell receptor beta chain was carried out in a study of T cell responses to AZD1222 COVID-19 vaccine. The wider study: Second-dose timings of about 4 or about 12 weeks were pooled. Findings and limits, study-wide: The donors showed a predominance of white British ancestry and of females, with possible underestimation of clonal diversity. Dominant CD4 TCR responses targeted spike regions 160-218 and 743-854. The breadth and depth of Spike-specific TCRs increased once two AZD1222 doses had been given.

The CDR3 runs 14 residues. The germline V gene encodes CDR1 LGHNA and CDR2 YSLEER. Trimming removed 4 bases at V and 1 base at J, with 10 bases between. Method: immunoSEQ multiplex PCR; TCRdb's copy keeps in-frame clones and lacks some. The data contain 100,000 to 150,000 clones, around 90% of them singletons. A remark on this clone: Its antigen is unknown.

Sequencing was performed on peripheral blood, taken on day 0 of AZD1222 vaccination. The chain joins TRBV4-3 to TRBJ1-1; a possible D gene is TRBD1 (6 bases). The clonotype was recovered from an adult in good health. DNA for the CDR3: TGCGCCAGCAGCCGAGGACAGTGGAACACTGAAGCTTTCTTT. Translated: CASSRGQWNTEAFF.